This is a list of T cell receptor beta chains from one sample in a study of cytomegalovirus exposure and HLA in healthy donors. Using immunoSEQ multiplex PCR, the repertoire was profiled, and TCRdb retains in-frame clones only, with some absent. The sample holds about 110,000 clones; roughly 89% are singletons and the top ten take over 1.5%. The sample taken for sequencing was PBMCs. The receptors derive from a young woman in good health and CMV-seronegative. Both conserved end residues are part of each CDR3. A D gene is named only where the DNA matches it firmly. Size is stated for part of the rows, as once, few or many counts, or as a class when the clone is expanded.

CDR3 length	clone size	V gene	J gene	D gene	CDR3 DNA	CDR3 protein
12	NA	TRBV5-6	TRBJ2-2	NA	TGTGCCAGCAGCTTGCCCAGGGGGGAGCTGTTTTTT	CASSLPRGELFF
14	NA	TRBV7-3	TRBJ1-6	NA	TGTGCCAGCAGCGAGACAGAATATAATTCACCCCTCCACTTT	CASSETEYNSPLHF
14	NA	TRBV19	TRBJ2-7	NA	TGTGCCAGTAGTCAACAGGGATCGTCCTACGAGCAGTACTTC	CASSQQGSSYEQYF
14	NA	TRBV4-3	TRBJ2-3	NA	TGCGCCAGCAGCCAAGATTCTCGCACAGATACGCAGTATTTT	CASSQDSRTDTQYF
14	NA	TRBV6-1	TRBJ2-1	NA	TGTGCCAGCAGTGTTAGGGGGACCAACAATGAGCAGTTCTTC	CASSVRGTNNEQFF
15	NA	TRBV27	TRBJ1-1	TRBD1	TGTGCCAGCAACAAATGGGGACAGGGGAAAACTGAAGCTTTCTTT	CASNKWGQGKTEAFF
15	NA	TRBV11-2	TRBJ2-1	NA	TGTGCCAGCAGCTCCCCGGACTTCGGGAACAATGAGCAGTTCTTC	CASSSPDFGNNEQFF
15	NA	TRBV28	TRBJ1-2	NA	TGTGCCAGCAGTGCCCGAACAGGGTTATTGCACGGCTACACCTTC	CASSARTGLLHGYTF
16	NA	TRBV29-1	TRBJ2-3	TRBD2	TGCAGCGTTGAAGATCCCACTAGCGGGACCTCAGATACGCAGTATTTT	CSVEDPTSGTSDTQYF
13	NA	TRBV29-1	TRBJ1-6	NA	TGCAGCGTTGATCAGGGCGCAAATTCACCCCTCCACTTT	CSVDQGANSPLHF
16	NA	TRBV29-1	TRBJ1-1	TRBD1	TGCAGCGTTCCCCGAGACAGGGGTGCTGAAGAGGCGGCGGCTTTCTTT	CSVPRDRGAEEAAAFF
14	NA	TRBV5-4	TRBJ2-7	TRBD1	TGTGCCAGCAGCCGGGGGACAGGGGTCTACGAGCAGTACTTC	CASSRGTGVYEQYF
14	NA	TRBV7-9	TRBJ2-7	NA	TGTGCCAGCAGCCCTTCGACAGCCTCATACGAGCAGTACTTC	CASSPSTASYEQYF
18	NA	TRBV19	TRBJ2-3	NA	TGTGCCAGTAGTATAGCCGGGGGAGCGTCGGGGACGGCAGATACGCAGTATTTT	CASSIAGGASGTADTQYF
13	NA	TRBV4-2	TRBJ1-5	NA	TGTGCCAGCAGCCAAGCGACTGATCAGCCCCAGCATTTT	CASSQATDQPQHF
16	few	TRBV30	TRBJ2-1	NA	TGTGCCTGGAGCGAGGGGACATCACACTCCTACAATGAGCAGTTCTTC	CAWSEGTSHSYNEQFF
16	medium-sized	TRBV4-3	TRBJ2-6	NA	TGCGCCAGCAGCCAAGGGAGTACCTCTGGGGCCAACGTCCTGACTTTC	CASSQGSTSGANVLTF
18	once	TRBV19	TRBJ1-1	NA	TGTGCCAGTAGTATCTTGATGACAGGATACTTCATGAACACTGAAGCTTTCTTT	CASSILMTGYFMNTEAFF
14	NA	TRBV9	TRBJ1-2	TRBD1	TGTGCCAGCAGCGCGGGACAGGGATCATATGGCTACACCTTC	CASSAGQGSYGYTF
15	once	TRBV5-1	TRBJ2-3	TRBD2	TGCGCCAGCAGCTCTACGGGACTAGCGGCAGATACGCAGTATTTT	CASSSTGLAADTQYF
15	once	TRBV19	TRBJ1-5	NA	TGTGCCAGTGGTGACACACGGCGGGTGTGGCAGCCCCAGCATTTT	CASGDTRRVWQPQHF
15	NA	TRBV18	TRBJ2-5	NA	TGTGCCAGCTCACCACCGGGGGGACCCCAAGAGACCCAGTACTTC	CASSPPGGPQETQYF